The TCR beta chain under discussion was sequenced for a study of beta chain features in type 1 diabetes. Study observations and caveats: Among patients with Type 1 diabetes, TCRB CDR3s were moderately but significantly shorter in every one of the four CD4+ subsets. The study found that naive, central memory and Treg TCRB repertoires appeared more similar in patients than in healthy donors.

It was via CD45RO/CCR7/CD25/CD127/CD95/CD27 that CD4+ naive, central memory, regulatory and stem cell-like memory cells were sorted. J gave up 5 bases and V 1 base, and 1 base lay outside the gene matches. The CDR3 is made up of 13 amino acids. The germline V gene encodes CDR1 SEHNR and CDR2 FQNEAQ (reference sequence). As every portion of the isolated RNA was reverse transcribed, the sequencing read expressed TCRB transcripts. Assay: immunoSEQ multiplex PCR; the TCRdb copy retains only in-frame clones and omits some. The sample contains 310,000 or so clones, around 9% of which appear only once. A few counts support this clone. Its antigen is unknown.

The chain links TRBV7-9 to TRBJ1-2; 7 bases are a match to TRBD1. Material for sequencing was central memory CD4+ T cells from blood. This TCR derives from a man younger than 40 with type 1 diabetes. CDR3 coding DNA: TGTGCCAGCAGCTTAGAGGGACAGTATGGCTACACCTTC. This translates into CASSLEGQYGYTF.